Reported below is one T cell receptor beta chain. Its target is unknown. The data derive from a study of vaccination effects on CD4 cells after COVID-19. Germline CDR1 and CDR2: LGHNA and YNFKEQ. The CDR3 sequence is 15 residues long. V lost 0 bases to trimming and J lost 5 bases, with 13 bases between them. CD4+ T cells specific for antigen were expanded with viral peptide pools by the ViraFEST assay before sequencing. Once cultured for approximately ten days, the cells underwent separation to obtain CD4+ T cells. Participants got two doses of BNT162b2 or mRNA-1273 vaccine. Profiling relied on immunoSEQ multiplex PCR, and the TCRdb table lists in-frame clones only, not all of them. The sample contains tens of thousands of clones, roughly four fifths of which appear only once.

Sequenced here: CD4+ T cells from PBMCs cultured with HCoV-NL63 spike peptides, sampled after COVID-19 vaccination. The origin of this receptor is a human donor who received a COVID-19 vaccine. Some clones in this sample may be carry-over from other donors' samples. The chain couples TRBV4-2 to TRBJ2-5; D unclear. CDR3 sequence: CASSQDGRVGETQYF. CDR3 coding DNA: TGTGCCAGCAGCCAAGATGGCCGGGTAGGGGAGACCCAGTACTTC.